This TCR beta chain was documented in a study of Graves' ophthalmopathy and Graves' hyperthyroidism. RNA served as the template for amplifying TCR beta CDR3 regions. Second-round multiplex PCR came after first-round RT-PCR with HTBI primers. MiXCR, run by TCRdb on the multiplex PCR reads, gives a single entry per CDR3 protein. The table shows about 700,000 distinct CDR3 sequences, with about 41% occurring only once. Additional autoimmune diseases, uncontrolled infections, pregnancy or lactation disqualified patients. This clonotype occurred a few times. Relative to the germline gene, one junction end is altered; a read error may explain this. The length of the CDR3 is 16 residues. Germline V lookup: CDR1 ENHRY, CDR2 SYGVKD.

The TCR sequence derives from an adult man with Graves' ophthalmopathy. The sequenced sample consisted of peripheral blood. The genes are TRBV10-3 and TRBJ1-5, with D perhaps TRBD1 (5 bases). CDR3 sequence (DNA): TGTGCCAGCAGTGAAGCAGGGTGGAATAGCAATCAGCCCCAGCATTTT. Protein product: CASSEAGWNSNQPQHF.